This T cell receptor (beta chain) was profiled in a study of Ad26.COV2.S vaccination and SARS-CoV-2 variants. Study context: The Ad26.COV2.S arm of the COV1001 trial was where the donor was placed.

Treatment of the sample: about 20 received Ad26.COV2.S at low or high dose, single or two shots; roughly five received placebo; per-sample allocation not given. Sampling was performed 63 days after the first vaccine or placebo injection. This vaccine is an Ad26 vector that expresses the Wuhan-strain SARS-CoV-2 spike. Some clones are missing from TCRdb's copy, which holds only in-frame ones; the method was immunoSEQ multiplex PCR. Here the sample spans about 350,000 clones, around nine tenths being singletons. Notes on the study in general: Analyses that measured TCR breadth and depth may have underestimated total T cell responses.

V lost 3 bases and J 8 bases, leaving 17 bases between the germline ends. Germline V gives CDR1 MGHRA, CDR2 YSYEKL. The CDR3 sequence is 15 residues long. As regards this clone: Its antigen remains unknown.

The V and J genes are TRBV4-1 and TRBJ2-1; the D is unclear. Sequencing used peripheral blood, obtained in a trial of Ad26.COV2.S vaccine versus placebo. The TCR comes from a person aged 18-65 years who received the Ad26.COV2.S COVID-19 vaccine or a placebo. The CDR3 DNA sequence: TGCGCCAGCAGCCAGAGGATTATAGACACAGATGAGCAGTTCTTC. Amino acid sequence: CASSQRIIDTDEQFF.